This T cell receptor beta chain was sequenced for a study of breast tumors, draining lymph nodes, adjacent tissues. General study findings and limits: Most tumor T cells seemingly derive from lymph node, then expand in tumor. Tumor repertoires ranked between lymph nodes and nontumor tissue in diversity, with V and J gene preferences.

V was shortened by 1 base and J by 2 bases, with 12 bases between the two germline ends. Looked up from germline, CDR1 is MGHRA and CDR2 is YSYEKL. The CDR3 length is 15 residues. Breast cancer patients provided tissue from their axillary draining lymph nodes. This clonotype was seen ten or more times. Its antigen is not identified. TCRdb called the multiplex PCR reads again in MiXCR, with one record for every CDR3 protein. In the table there are roughly 80,000 distinct CDR3 sequences, roughly 20% of which are singletons. The sequenced sample consisted of axillary lymph node tissue. This TCR was recovered from a female donor with breast cancer. Some clones in this sample may be carry-over from other donors' samples. The chain recombines TRBV4-1 with TRBJ2-7, with D possibly TRBD2 on 5 matching bases. This CDR3 reads CASSQGGTRAYEQYF. For the CDR3, the DNA is TGCGCCAGCAGCCAAGGGGGAACTAGGGCCTACGAGCAGTACTTC.